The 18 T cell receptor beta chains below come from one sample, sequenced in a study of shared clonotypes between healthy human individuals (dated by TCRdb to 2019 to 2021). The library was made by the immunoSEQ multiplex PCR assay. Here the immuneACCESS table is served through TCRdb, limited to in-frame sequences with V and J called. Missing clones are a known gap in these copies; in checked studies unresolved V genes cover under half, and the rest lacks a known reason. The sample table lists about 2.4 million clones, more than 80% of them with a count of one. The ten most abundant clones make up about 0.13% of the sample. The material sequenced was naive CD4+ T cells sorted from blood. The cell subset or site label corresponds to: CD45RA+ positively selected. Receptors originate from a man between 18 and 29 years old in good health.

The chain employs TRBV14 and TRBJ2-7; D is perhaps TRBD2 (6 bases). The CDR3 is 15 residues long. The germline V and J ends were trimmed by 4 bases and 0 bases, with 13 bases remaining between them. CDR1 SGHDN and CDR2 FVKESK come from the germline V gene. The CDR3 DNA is TGTGCCAGCAGCCCTCTGGCGGGGAGCTCCTACGAGCAGTACTTC. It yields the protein CASSPLAGSSYEQYF.

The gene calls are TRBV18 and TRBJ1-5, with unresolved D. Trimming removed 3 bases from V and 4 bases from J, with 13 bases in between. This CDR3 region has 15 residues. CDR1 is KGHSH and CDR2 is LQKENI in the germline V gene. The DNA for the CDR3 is TGTGCCAGCTCACCCAACGGCGGAGCAAATCAGCCCCAGCATTTT. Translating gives CASSPNGGANQPQHF.

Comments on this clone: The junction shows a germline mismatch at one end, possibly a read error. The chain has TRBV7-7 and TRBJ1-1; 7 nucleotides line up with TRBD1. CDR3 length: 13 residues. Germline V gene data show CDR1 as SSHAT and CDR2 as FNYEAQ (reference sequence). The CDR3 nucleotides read TGTGCTAGCAGCTTTTCAAGGGACAGTGAAGCTTTCTTT. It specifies CASSFSRDSEAFF.

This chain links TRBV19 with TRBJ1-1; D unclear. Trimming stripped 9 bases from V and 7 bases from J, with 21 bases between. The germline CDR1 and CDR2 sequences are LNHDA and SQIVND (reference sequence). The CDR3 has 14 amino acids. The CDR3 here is CASRDRMTTSEAFF. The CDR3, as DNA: TGTGCCAGCCGAGATAGGATGACAACGAGTGAAGCTTTCTTT. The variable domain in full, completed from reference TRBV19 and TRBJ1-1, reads DGGITQSPKYLFRKEGQNVTLSCEQNLNHDAMYWYRQDPGQGLRLIYYSQIVNDFQKGDIAEGYSVSREKKESFPLTVTSAQKNPTAFYLCASRDRMTTSEAFFGQGTRLTVV.

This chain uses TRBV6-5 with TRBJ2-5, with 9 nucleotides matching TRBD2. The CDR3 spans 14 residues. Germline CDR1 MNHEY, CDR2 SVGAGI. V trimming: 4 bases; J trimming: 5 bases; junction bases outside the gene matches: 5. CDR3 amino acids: CASSFAGGPETQYF. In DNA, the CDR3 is TGTGCCAGCAGTTTTGCGGGGGGGCCTGAGACCCAGTACTTC.

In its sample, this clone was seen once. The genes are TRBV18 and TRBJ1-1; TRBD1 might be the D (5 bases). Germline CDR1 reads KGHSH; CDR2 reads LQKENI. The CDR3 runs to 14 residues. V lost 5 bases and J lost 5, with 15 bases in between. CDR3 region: CASSRTGLVTEAFF. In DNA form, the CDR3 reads TGTGCCAGCTCAAGAACGGGGCTCGTTACTGAAGCTTTCTTT. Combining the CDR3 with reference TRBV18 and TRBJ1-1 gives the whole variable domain NAGVMQNPRHLVRRRGQEARLRCSPMKGHSHVYWYRQLPEEGLKFMVYLQKENIIDESGMPKERFSAEFPKEGPSILRIQQVVRGDSAAYFCASSRTGLVTEAFFGQGTRLTVV.

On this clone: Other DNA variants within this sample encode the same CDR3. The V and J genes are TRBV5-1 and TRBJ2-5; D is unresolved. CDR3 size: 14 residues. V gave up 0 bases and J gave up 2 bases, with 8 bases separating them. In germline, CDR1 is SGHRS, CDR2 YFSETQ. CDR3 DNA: TGCGCCAGCAGCTTGGATCCACAACAAGAGACCCAGTACTTC. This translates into CASSLDPQQETQYF.

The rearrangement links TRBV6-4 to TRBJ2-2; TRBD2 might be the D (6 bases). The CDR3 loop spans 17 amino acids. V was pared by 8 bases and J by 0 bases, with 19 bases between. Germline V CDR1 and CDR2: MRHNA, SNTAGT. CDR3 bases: TGTGCCAGCTCTTCAGTACCTAGACTAGCGAACACCGGGGAGCTGTTTTTT. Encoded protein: CASSSVPRLANTGELFF.

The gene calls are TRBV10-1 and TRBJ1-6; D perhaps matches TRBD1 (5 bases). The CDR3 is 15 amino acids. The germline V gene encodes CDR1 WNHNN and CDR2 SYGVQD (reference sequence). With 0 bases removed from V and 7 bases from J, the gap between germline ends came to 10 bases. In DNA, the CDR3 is TGCGCCAGCAGTGAGTCTCAGGGCTTCAATTCACCCCTCCACTTT. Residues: CASSESQGFNSPLHF.

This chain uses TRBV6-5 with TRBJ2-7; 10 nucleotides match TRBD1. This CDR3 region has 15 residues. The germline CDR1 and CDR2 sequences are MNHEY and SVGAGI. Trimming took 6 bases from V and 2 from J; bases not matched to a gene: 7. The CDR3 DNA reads TGTGCCAGCAGCCCTGGCGGGACAGGGGCCTACGAGCAGTACTTC. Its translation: CASSPGGTGAYEQYF.

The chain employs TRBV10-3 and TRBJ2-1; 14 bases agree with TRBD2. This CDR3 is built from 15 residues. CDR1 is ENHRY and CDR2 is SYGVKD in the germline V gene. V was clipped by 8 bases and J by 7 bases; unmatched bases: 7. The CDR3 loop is CAIRLAGGTGNEQFF. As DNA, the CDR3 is TGTGCCATCCGACTAGCGGGGGGGACGGGGAATGAGCAGTTCTTC.

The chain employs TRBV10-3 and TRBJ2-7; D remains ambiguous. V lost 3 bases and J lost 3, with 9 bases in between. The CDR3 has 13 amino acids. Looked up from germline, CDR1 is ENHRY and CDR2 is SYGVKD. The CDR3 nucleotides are TGTGCCATCAGTGAAGGGCAGTTCTACGAGCAGTACTTC. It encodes CAISEGQFYEQYF.

CDR3 coding DNA: TGTGCCTGGGCTAACATCCCCCGTGGACGGAACTATGGCTACACCTTC. It codes for CAWANIPRGRNYGYTF. The chain couples TRBV30 to TRBJ1-2; D is uncertain. Trimming left V 5 bases short and J 2 bases short, with 21 bases between. This CDR3 region has 16 residues. The germline V gene encodes CDR1 GTSNPN and CDR2 SVGIG (reference sequence).

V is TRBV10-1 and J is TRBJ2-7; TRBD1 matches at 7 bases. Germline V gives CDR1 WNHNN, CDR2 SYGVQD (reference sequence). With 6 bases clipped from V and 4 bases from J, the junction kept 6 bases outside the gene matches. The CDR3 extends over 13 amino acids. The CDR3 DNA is TGCGCCAGCAGCGTCACAGGGGTATACGAGCAGTACTTC. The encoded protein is CASSVTGVYEQYF.

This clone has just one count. The CDR3 nucleotides are TGTGCCAGCAGGTGGGGGGCTGGGGCCAACGTCCTGACTTTC. Protein product: CASRWGAGANVLTF. The chain has TRBV27 and TRBJ2-6; tentative D call: TRBD2 (6 bases). Germline V gene sequence: CDR1 MNHEY, CDR2 SMNVEV (reference sequence). The CDR3 contains 14 residues. The germline V and J ends were trimmed by 6 bases and 2 bases, with 8 bases remaining between them.

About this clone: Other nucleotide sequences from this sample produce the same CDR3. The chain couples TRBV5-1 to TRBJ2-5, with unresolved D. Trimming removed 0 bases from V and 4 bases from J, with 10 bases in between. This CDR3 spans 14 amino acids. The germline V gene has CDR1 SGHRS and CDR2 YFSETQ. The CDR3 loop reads CASSLEGTGETQYF. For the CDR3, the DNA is TGCGCCAGCAGCTTGGAGGGCACTGGAGAGACCCAGTACTTC. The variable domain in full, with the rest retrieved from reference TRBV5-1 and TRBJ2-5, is KAGVTQTPRYLIKTRGQQVTLSCSPISGHRSVSWYQQTPGQGLQFLFEYFSETQRNKGNFPGRFSGRQFSNSRSEMNVSTLELGDSALYLCASSLEGTGETQYFGPGTRLLVL.

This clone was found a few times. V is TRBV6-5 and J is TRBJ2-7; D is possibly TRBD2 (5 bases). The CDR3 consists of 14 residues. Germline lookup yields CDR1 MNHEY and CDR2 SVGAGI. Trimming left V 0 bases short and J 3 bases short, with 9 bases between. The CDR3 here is CASSYSFEGYEQYF. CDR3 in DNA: TGTGCCAGCAGTTACTCCTTTGAGGGCTACGAGCAGTACTTC.

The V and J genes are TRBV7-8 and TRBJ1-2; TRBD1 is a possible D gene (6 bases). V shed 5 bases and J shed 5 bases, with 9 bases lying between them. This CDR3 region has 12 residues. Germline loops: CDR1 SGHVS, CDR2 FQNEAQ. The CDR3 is CASSPTGYGYTF. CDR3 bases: TGTGCCAGCAGCCCCACAGGGTATGGCTACACCTTC. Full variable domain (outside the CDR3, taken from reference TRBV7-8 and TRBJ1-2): GAGVSQSPRYKVAKRGQDVALRCDPISGHVSLFWYQQALGQGPEFLTYFQNEAQLDKSGLPSDRFFAERPEGSVSTLKIQRTQQEDSAVYLCASSPTGYGYTFGSGTRLTVV.